These 3 T cell receptor beta chains were sequenced from one sample in a study of T cell responses to AZD1222 COVID-19 vaccine. The method was immunoSEQ multiplex PCR; TCRdb's version includes in-frame clones alone and lacks a portion of them. The sample carries about 100,000 clones, more than 75% recorded once. The source material was peripheral blood, sampled on day 0 of AZD1222 vaccination. These receptors came from an adult in good health.

This clone was seen once. The V gene is TRBV7-2, the J gene TRBJ1-3; 9 bases are a match to TRBD1. The CDR3 length is 15 residues. The trim removed 5 bases at V and 10 bases at J, leaving 12 bases unmatched. Germline lookup yields CDR1 SGHTA and CDR2 FQGNSA. CDR3 sequence (DNA): TGTGCCAGCAGCCCCGGGACAGGGTACAGCCGGACCATATATTTT. Amino acids: CASSPGTGYSRTIYF.

The chain couples TRBV5-4 to TRBJ2-2; 7 bases are a match to TRBD1. Germline V gene lookup returns CDR1 SGHNT and CDR2 YYREEE (reference sequence). The junction had 6 bases not matched to a gene; V was cut back by 4 bases and J by 3 bases. This CDR3 has 15 residues. The CDR3 loop is CASSPQGWDTGELFF. CDR3 nucleotides: TGTGCCAGCAGCCCACAGGGGTGGGACACCGGGGAGCTGTTTTTT.

This sequence joins TRBV3-1 (or the pseudogene TRBV3-2) and TRBJ1-2; D not resolved. CDR3 length equals 13 residues. Germline V gene data show CDR1 as LGHDT and CDR2 as YNNKEL (reference sequence). V lost 0 bases and J 4 bases, leaving 6 bases between the germline ends. CDR3 amino acids: CASSQDRPYGYTF. Written as DNA, the CDR3 is TGTGCCAGCAGCCAAGATAGGCCCTATGGCTACACCTTC.